This TCR beta chain was observed in a study of CD8 T cells in Susac syndrome. The authors reverse transcribed roughly 0.5 to 1 ug RNA with random hexamers. A single record per CDR3 protein comes from TCRdb applying MiXCR to the immunoSEQ multiplex PCR reads. The profile shows 150,000 to 250,000 distinct CDR3 sequences, roughly 96% of them singletons. CDR1 is DFQATT and CDR2 is SNEGSKA in the germline V gene (reference sequence). The V and J ends lost 5 bases and 4 bases, in that order; junction bases with no gene match: 13. The CDR3 is made up of 16 amino acids. TCR beta sequencing was performed on blood CD8+ and CD4+ T cells. Multiple sclerosis controls were treatment-naive patients with stable or active relapsing-remitting disease.

The chain carries TRBV20-1 and TRBJ2-1, with 8 nucleotides matching TRBD2. The clonotype originates from a human donor with multiple sclerosis. Sequencing was performed on CD4+ T cells from PBMCs. The CDR3 sequence: CSAGAAIAGGYNEQFF. The CDR3 nucleotides are TGCAGTGCTGGGGCCGCTATTGCGGGAGGTTACAATGAGCAGTTCTTC.